Below, 7 T cell receptor beta chains from the same sample are listed, as sequenced in a study of blood T cell repertoires in COVID-19. Clones were read by immunoSEQ multiplex PCR, and TCRdb kept only the in-frame ones, dropping some. The sample lists a few hundred thousand clones, about 89% occurring once. Input material: peripheral blood. The receptors stem from a woman between 45 and 60 years old with acute or convalescent COVID-19.

This clone was recorded only once. V and J are TRBV7-6 and TRBJ2-7; 7 nucleotides agree with TRBD1. CDR1 is SGHVS and CDR2 is FNYEAQ in the germline V gene. This CDR3 comprises 15 residues. V shed 4 bases and J 5 bases; nucleotides not matched to a gene: 11. CDR3: CASSSGPRDRDEQYF. The CDR3 region has the DNA TGTGCCAGCAGCTCAGGCCCCCGGGACAGAGACGAGCAGTACTTC.

CDR3: CASTGRGGLGETQYF. The DNA of the CDR3 is TGTGCCAGCACCGGCCGGGGGGGACTAGGAGAGACCCAGTACTTC. This chain links TRBV2 with TRBJ2-5, with 8 bases identical to TRBD2. J lost 4 bases, V lost 7 bases, and 11 bases had no gene match. CDR3 length: 15 residues. CDR1 and CDR2 from the germline V gene are SNHLY and FYNNEI.

CDR3: CASSVSGHPYQPQHF. In DNA form, the CDR3 reads TGCGCCAGCAGCGTATCGGGACATCCTTATCAGCCCCAGCATTTT. The chain carries TRBV5-1 and TRBJ1-5; D is perhaps TRBD1 (6 bases). The CDR3 sequence is 15 residues long. V gave up 4 bases and J gave up 5 bases, with 16 bases separating them. Germline V lookup: CDR1 SGHRS, CDR2 YFSETQ.

The CDR3 sequence is CAWSALWGQGDEKLFF. The CDR3 DNA is TGTGCCTGGAGTGCCTTATGGGGACAGGGGGATGAAAAACTGTTTTTT. The V and J genes are TRBV30 and TRBJ1-4; 11 nucleotides line up with TRBD1. Germline V gives CDR1 GTSNPN, CDR2 SVGIG (reference sequence). V trimming: 1 base; J trimming: 6 bases; junction bases outside the gene matches: 7. There are 16 residues in the CDR3. Looking up the rest from reference TRBV30 and TRBJ1-4 gives the full variable domain: SQTIHQWPATLVQPVGSPLSLECTVEGTSNPNLYWYRQAAGRGLQLLFYSVGIGQISSEVPQNLSASRPQDRQFILSSKKLLLSDSGFYLCAWSALWGQGDEKLFFGSGTQLSVL.

This chain uses TRBV11-2 with TRBJ2-2; 9 nucleotides agree with TRBD2. Per germline, CDR1 SGHAT and CDR2 FQNNGV. V was pared by 1 base and J by 1 base, with 1 base of the junction left unmatched. The CDR3 contains 16 residues. The CDR3: CASSLGLAENTGELFF. In DNA, the CDR3 is TGTGCCAGCAGCTTAGGACTAGCGGAGAACACCGGGGAGCTGTTTTTT.

This clone was detected only once. This rearrangement joins TRBV6-6 to TRBJ1-2; TRBD1 aligns across 8 bases. Unmatched junction bases numbered 9, after V lost 6 bases and J lost 3 bases. The germline V gene encodes CDR1 MNHNY and CDR2 SVGAGI (reference sequence). This CDR3 comprises 15 residues. The CDR3 here is CASRRDPGQDYGYTF. CDR3 coding DNA: TGTGCCAGCAGAAGGGACCCGGGACAGGACTATGGCTACACCTTC.

V usage is TRBV24-1 and J usage is TRBJ2-3; a weak D match, TRBD1 (5 bases). Germline V lookup: CDR1 KGHDR, CDR2 SFDVKD. V was trimmed by 4 bases and J by 6 bases, leaving 16 bases between them. This CDR3 contains 15 residues. CDR3 DNA: TGTGCCACCAGTGACCCAGGGTCTTGGGGCGATACGCAGTATTTT. This sequence encodes CATSDPGSWGDTQYF.